Presented here are 10 T cell receptor beta chains from one specimen sequenced in a study of blood T cell repertoires in COVID-19. Data came from immunoSEQ multiplex PCR; TCRdb stores just in-frame clones and leaves some out. Of roughly 200,000 clones listed, 88% were seen once; the top ten hold more than 2.5%. The sequenced material came from PBMCs or T cells enriched from blood (not recorded which). The receptors stem from a woman in her thirties who had recovered from COVID-19.

This clone was recorded a few times. This chain connects TRBV7-9 to TRBJ1-1; 8 nucleotides agree with TRBD1. Germline-derived CDR1 and CDR2 are SEHNR and FQNEAQ (reference sequence). The trim removed 0 bases at V and 8 bases at J, leaving 5 bases unmatched. The CDR3 sequence is 14 residues long. In DNA, the CDR3 is TGTGCCAGCAGCTTAGCTGTGGGGGACAGGGAAGCTTTCTTT. It translates to CASSLAVGDREAFF.

The rearrangement links TRBV9 to TRBJ1-1; no definite D call. The length of the CDR3 is 16 residues. Per the germline V gene, CDR1 is SGDLS and CDR2 is YYNGEE. The V and J ends lost 0 bases and 0 bases respectively, with 12 bases between them. The CDR3 coding sequence is TGTGCCAGCAGCGTAGCTAACGACACCATGAACACTGAAGCTTTCTTT. As protein: CASSVANDTMNTEAFF.

The gene calls are TRBV5-6 and TRBJ1-1; 7 positions agree with TRBD1. The V and J ends lost 0 bases and 1 base, in that order; junction bases with no gene match: 0. The germline V gene encodes CDR1 SGHDT and CDR2 YYEEEE. This CDR3 region has 14 residues. CDR3: CASSLGDRNTEAFF. CDR3 in DNA: TGTGCCAGCAGCTTGGGGGACAGGAACACTGAAGCTTTCTTT.

This chain connects TRBV7-3 to TRBJ1-2; maybe TRBD1 (6 bases). CDR3 length: 14 amino acids. From germline, CDR1 is SGHTA and CDR2 FQGTGA. V was shortened by 1 base and J by 4 bases, with 10 bases between the two germline ends. In DNA, the CDR3 is TGTGCCAGCAGCTTAAGTGGGGGCGCCTATGGCTACACCTTC. Translation gives CASSLSGGAYGYTF.

This chain joins TRBV11-3 and TRBJ2-1; the D gene is possibly TRBD1 (5 bases). Between the trimmed V and J ends, which lost 5 bases and 6 bases, there was a span of 8 bases. Germline values: CDR1 SGHNT, CDR2 YENEEA. The CDR3 is 12 residues long. CDR3 nucleotide sequence: TGTGCCAGCAGCAAAGACAGCAATGAGCAGTTCTTC. It translates to CASSKDSNEQFF.

This clone appeared once. The V call is TRBV10-3, the J call TRBJ2-2; 14 nucleotides align to TRBD2. The CDR3 is made up of 17 amino acids. Trimming cost V 6 bases and J 7 bases; bases outside gene matches: 10. Germline CDR1 and CDR2: ENHRY and SYGVKD. Here the CDR3 reads CAIRVRTSGGPSGELFF. In DNA form, the CDR3 reads TGTGCCATCAGAGTTAGGACTAGCGGGGGGCCGAGCGGGGAGCTGTTTTTT.

The rearrangement links TRBV18 to TRBJ2-7, with D perhaps matching TRBD1 (5 bases). Germline CDR1 KGHSH, CDR2 LQKENI. Trimming removed 1 base from V and 5 bases from J, with 9 bases in between. CDR3 length: 13 residues. CDR3 in amino acids: CASSPRQGHEQYF. The CDR3 coding sequence is TGTGCCAGCTCACCACGGCAGGGCCACGAGCAGTACTTC.

The chain recombines TRBV7-6 with TRBJ2-2, with D uncertain. Germline V gives CDR1 SGHVS, CDR2 FNYEAQ. This CDR3 comprises 15 residues. Deletions cut 3 bases from V and 4 bases from J, with 12 bases between. CDR3 in amino acids: CASSFSGESTGELFF. In DNA, the CDR3 is TGTGCCAGCAGCTTCTCCGGAGAATCCACCGGGGAGCTGTTTTTT.

The J gene is TRBJ1-1, the V gene TRBV4-3; possible D gene TRBD1, 6 bases. V lost 2 bases and J lost 4, with 14 bases in between. The CDR3 loop spans 15 amino acids. Germline V gene data show CDR1 as LGHNA and CDR2 as YSLEER. This CDR3 is CASSQSPGASTEAFF. CDR3 in DNA: TGCGCCAGCAGCCAATCCCCAGGGGCGAGCACTGAAGCTTTCTTT.

V is TRBV2 and J is TRBJ1-1, with D possibly being TRBD1 (6 bases). The CDR3 covers 14 residues. V lost 6 bases to trimming and J lost 0 bases, with 11 bases between them. Germline V gene sequence: CDR1 SNHLY, CDR2 FYNNEI. The CDR3 coding sequence is TGTGCCAGCAGCAACAGGGCTTTGAACACTGAAGCTTTCTTT. Translated: CASSNRALNTEAFF.